These T cell receptor beta chains were read from a single sample in a study of tumour-infiltrating T cells in Burkitt lymphoma. Here immunoSEQ multiplex PCR was the method, and the copy in TCRdb shows in-frame clones only, minus some. The table lists tens of thousands of clones, roughly 31% of them singletons. The sequencing sample was made of tumor tissue. These receptors originate from a human donor with Burkitt lymphoma. The CDR3 runs from the conserved cysteine through the conserved F or W. D genes are given only for firm matches. The size field is filled for only some rows; it gives once, few, many or a size class.

j_call clone_size v_call d_call cdr3_aa cdr3_nt
TRBJ1-3 few TRBV7-2 NA CASSPRLGTGSGNTIYF TGTGCCAGCAGCCCCAGGCTTGGCACGGGCTCTGGAAACACCATATATTTT
TRBJ2-2 NA TRBV6-1 TRBD1 CASSGDSTGRELFF TGTGCCAGCAGTGGGGACAGCACGGGGCGGGAGCTGTTTTTT
TRBJ1-5 NA TRBV7-2 NA CASSPDRNQPQHF TGTGCCAGCAGCCCGGACAGAAATCAGCCCCAGCATTTT
TRBJ1-6 NA TRBV5-5 NA CASSLGRHNSPLHF TGTGCCAGCAGCTTGGGACGGCATAATTCACCCCTCCACTTT
TRBJ1-2 NA TRBV9 NA CASSVGAANYGYTF TGTGCCAGCAGCGTAGGAGCCGCTAACTATGGCTACACCTTC
TRBJ2-1 NA TRBV7-2 NA CASSPGAMSEQFF TGTGCCAGCAGCCCCGGGGCAATGTCAGAGCAGTTCTTC
TRBJ1-3 NA TRBV5-4 NA CASSLQGRVSGNTIYF TGTGCCAGCAGCTTGCAGGGGAGAGTCTCTGGAAACACCATATATTTT
TRBJ2-5 NA TRBV7-2 NA CASSPRPGETQYF TGTGCCAGCAGCCCAAGGCCTGGAGAGACCCAGTACTTC
TRBJ1-4 few TRBV9 NA CASSPKAGYNEKLFF TGTGCCAGCAGCCCTAAAGCAGGGTATAATGAAAAACTGTTTTTT
TRBJ1-2 NA TRBV9 TRBD1 CASSVEQGAYGYTF TGTGCCAGCAGCGTAGAACAGGGGGCCTATGGCTACACCTTC
TRBJ2-5 NA TRBV4-3 TRBD2 CASSQGPTGLAGETQYF TGCGCCAGCAGCCAAGGCCCCACGGGACTAGCTGGCGAGACCCAGTACTTC
TRBJ2-1 NA TRBV15 NA CATSRDNGLDEQFF TGTGCCACCAGCAGAGATAATGGTTTGGATGAGCAGTTCTTC
TRBJ2-7 few TRBV5-1 TRBD1 CASSSSGTGGDEQYF TGCGCCAGCAGCTCGTCGGGGACAGGGGGCGACGAGCAGTACTTC
TRBJ1-1 NA TRBV5-1 NA CASSLQGMNTEAFF TGCGCCAGCAGCTTGCAGGGGATGAACACTGAAGCTTTCTTT
TRBJ1-2 once TRBV18 NA CASSLSRGGYTF TGTGCCAGCTCACTTTCCAGGGGTGGCTACACCTTC
TRBJ1-2 few TRBV5-4 TRBD1 CASRRQGTGYTF TGTGCCAGCAGGAGACAGGGCACAGGCTACACCTTC
TRBJ1-5 NA TRBV18 NA CASSPTNSNQPQHF TGTGCCAGCTCACCGACAAATAGCAATCAGCCCCAGCATTTT
TRBJ2-3 once TRBV7-2 TRBD1 CASSPNRGSDTQYF TGTGCCAGCAGCCCTAACAGGGGCTCGGATACGCAGTATTTT
TRBJ2-5 few TRBV4-3 NA CASSQDSRKTQYF TGCGCCAGCAGCCAAGATAGTAGGAAGACCCAGTACTTC
TRBJ1-4 NA TRBV7-9 NA CASSRGRANEKLFF TGTGCCAGCAGCCGGGGCAGGGCTAATGAAAAACTGTTTTTT
TRBJ2-7 few TRBV5-1 TRBD1 CASSLDRGNNEQYF TGCGCCAGCAGCTTGGACAGGGGGAATAACGAGCAGTACTTC
TRBJ2-5 NA TRBV14 TRBD2 CASSQGAPGLAGKETQYF TGTGCCAGCAGCCAAGGGGCGCCTGGACTAGCGGGGAAAGAGACCCAGTACTTC
TRBJ2-5 few TRBV6-7 TRBD1 CASRPDRDALQETQYF TGTGCCAGCAGACCGGACAGGGACGCGCTCCAAGAGACCCAGTACTTC
TRBJ1-6 NA TRBV4-1 NA CASSQGRGDNSPLHF TGCGCCAGCAGCCAAGGAAGGGGTGATAATTCACCCCTCCACTTT